The subject of this entry is one TCR beta chain. All enrollees were roughly 18 to 89 years old and from 20 to 25 US areas. The entry originates in a study of blood T cell repertoires in COVID-19. The V and J ends lost 3 bases and 6 bases respectively, with 13 bases between them. CDR3 length: 13 residues. Germline V lookup: CDR1 SQVTM, CDR2 ANQGSEA. Assay used: immunoSEQ multiplex PCR; TCRdb lists only in-frame clones, some missing. The sample holds 200,000 to 250,000 clones, 80% to 90% seen once. The sequencing input was PBMCs or T cells enriched from blood (not recorded which). The chain carries TRBV29-1 and TRBJ2-3, with a tentative D call TRBD2 (6 bases). This receptor was obtained from a woman in her thirties who had been exposed to COVID-19. CDR3 sequence: CSVDRKAGDTQYF. The CDR3 DNA follows: TGCAGCGTTGATCGGAAGGCGGGGGATACGCAGTATTTT.